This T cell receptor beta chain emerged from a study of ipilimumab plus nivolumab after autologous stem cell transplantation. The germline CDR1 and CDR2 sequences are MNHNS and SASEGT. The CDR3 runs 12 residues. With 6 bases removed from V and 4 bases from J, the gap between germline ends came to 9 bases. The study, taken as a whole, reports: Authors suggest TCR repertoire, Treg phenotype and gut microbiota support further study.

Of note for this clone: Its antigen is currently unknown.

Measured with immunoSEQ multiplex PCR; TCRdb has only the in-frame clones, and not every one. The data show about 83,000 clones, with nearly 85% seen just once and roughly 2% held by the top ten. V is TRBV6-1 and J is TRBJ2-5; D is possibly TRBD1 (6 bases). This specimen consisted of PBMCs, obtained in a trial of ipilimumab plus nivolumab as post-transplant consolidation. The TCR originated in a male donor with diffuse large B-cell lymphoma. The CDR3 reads CASSYRAETQYF. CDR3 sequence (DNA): TGTGCCAGCAGCTACAGGGCAGAGACCCAGTACTTC.